The T cell receptor (beta chain) under discussion was sequenced for a study of CD8 T cell repertoires and HIV-1 epitope variants. Study details: T cells were stimulated with Twenty-five Gag and Nef peptides separately. Equal numbers of autologous T cell-negative cells presented antigen to enriched T cells.

As for this clone: Antigen specificity is unknown.

The protocol was immunoSEQ multiplex PCR, while the TCRdb copy is restricted to in-frame clones and leaves out a portion. The data contain roughly 1,800 clones, more than 65% of them singletons. This CDR3 has 18 amino acids. Germline V lookup: CDR1 MRHNA, CDR2 SNTAGT. V trimming: 2 bases; J trimming: 2 bases; junction bases outside the gene matches: 15. The source is a male donor with HIV. This chain joins TRBV6-4 and TRBJ2-7; 7 nucleotides match TRBD1. The specimen sequenced was cultured CD8+ T cells derived from PBMCs. Here the CDR3 reads CASSDPCPRGRITYEQYF. The CDR3 nucleotides read TGTGCCAGCAGTGACCCGTGTCCTAGGGGGCGAATCACCTACGAGCAGTACTTC.